A selection of T cell receptor beta chains follows, all from one sample in a study of control samples from healthy donors and cancer patients. Clones were read by immunoSEQ multiplex PCR, and TCRdb kept only the in-frame ones, dropping some. The table shows 130,000 or so clones, with about 89% occurring only once. The sample comprised blood. The origin of the receptors is a man between 18 and 29 years old in good health. CDR3s include the opening cysteine and the closing phenylalanine or tryptophan. Rows give clone size only sometimes, using once, few, many, or a class for an expanded clone.

clone_size	v_call	j_call	cdr3_aa
-	TRBV5-4	TRBJ1-3	CASSLGGARAHSGNTIYF
-	TRBV4-3	TRBJ2-7	CASSQGTGEHEQYF
-	TRBV4-3	TRBJ2-2	CASSQAQGNTGELFF
-	TRBV30	TRBJ1-6	CAWRTTGLSSYNSPLHF
-	TRBV5-1	TRBJ1-1	CASSPSGNTEAFF
-	TRBV6-1	TRBJ1-4	CASSESTGERTGRRWKLFF
once	TRBV7-9	TRBJ2-6	CASHGTGGRPGANVLTF
-	TRBV6-5	TRBJ1-2	CASRLQGAYGYTF
-	TRBV5-5	TRBJ2-7	CASSRTGTGGIYEQYF
-	TRBV14	TRBJ1-1	CASSLPTGGYTEAFF
-	TRBV4-3	TRBJ1-1	CASSQDRAGNTEAFF
-	TRBV6-4	TRBJ1-1	CASSRGQGSVNTEAFF
-	TRBV18	TRBJ2-3	CASSPPGGPRTDTQYF
-	TRBV19	TRBJ2-7	CASCRTGGSYEQYF
few	TRBV9	TRBJ1-4	CASSTGTGYGEKLFF
-	TRBV4-1	TRBJ1-2	CASSPGPDQYGYTF
-	TRBV6-5	TRBJ2-1	CATLQGPSYNEQFF
-	TRBV4-2	TRBJ2-7	CASSQALGGGSYEQYF
-	TRBV19	TRBJ1-5	CASRGQGYNNQPQHF
-	TRBV3-1/TRBV3-2	TRBJ1-2	CASSPLDRVPSYGYTF
-	TRBV6-6	TRBJ1-1	CASSPKTSTEAFF
-	TRBV3-1/TRBV3-2	TRBJ1-3	CASSQMARGSDTIYF
few	TRBV28	TRBJ1-2	CASSLGAPNYGYTF
-	TRBV19	TRBJ1-6	CASRDSGVNSPLHF
-	TRBV4-2	TRBJ2-1	CASSQGKGGGLYNEQFF
-	TRBV7-9	TRBJ1-4	CASSSDVHEKLFF
-	TRBV7-2	TRBJ2-2	CASSPARGGAMGTGELFF
-	TRBV7-2	TRBJ2-7	CASSFRGPSYEQYF
-	TRBV5-6	TRBJ1-1	CASSPRTAKGTNTEAFF
-	TRBV23-1	TRBJ1-1	CASSASTGAEGTEAFF
-	TRBV6-6	TRBJ2-1	CASSPGQVNEQFF
once	TRBV9	TRBJ2-1	CASSVGSGGAFLEQFF
-	TRBV28	TRBJ1-1	CASSLMNTEAFF
-	TRBV27	TRBJ1-2	CASSSSDRNYGYTF
-	TRBV7-6	TRBJ1-3	CASSLGLGRLPGDTIYF
once	TRBV18	TRBJ1-5	CASSPFGTANQPQHF
few	TRBV7-9	TRBJ2-1	CASSQAWLVNNEQFF